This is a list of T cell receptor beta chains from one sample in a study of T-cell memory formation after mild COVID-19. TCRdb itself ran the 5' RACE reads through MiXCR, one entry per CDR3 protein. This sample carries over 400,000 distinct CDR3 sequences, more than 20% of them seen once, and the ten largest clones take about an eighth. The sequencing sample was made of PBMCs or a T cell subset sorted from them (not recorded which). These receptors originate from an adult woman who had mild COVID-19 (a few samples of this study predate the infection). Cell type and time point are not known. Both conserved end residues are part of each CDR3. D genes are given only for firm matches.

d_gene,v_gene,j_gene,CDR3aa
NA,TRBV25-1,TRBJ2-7,CASSESDSTYEQYF
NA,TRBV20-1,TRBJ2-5,CSARPAVWTQYF
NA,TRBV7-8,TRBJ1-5,CASSLFSWQGSDQPQHF
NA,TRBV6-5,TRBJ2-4,CASSSPGQAKNIQYF
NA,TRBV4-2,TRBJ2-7,CASSPFLAYEQYF
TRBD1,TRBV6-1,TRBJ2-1,CASAPGGAHNSEQFF
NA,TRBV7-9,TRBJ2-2,CASSLLMAGLGTGELFF
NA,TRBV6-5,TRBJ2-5,CASSYARGALQETQYF
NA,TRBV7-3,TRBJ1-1,CASSYQGNTEAFF
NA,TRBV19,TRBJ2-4,CASSIDPVRDIQYF
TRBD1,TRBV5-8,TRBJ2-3,CASSPGQAQDTQYF
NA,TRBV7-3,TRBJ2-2,CASSLANRRTGELFF
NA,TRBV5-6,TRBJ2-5,CASSTGQTSGGTQYF
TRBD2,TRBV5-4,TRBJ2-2,CASSLGGLGLNTGELFF
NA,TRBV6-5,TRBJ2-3,CASSRGLLGVTDTQYF
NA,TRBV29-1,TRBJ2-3,CSVPTRRGRDTDTQYF
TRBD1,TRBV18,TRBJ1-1,CASSHRQGMNTEAFF
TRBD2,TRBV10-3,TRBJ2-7,CASRIAGEAYEQYF
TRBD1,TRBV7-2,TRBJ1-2,CASSPRRDSHGYTF
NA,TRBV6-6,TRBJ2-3,CASSYSMTSRLSTDTQYF
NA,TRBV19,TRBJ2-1,CASTGWTDYNEQFF
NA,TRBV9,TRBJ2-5,CASSEQESETQYF
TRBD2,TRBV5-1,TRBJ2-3,CASSSGGQDTQYF
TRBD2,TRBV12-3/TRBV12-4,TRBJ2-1,CASSLSGADAWEQFF
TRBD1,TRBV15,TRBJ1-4,CATAPTGRVSNEKLFF
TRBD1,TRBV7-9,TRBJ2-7,CASSLRGTGKTYEQYF
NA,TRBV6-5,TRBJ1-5,CASSYSPAGPNQPQHF
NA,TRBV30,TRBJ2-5,CAWTRGRWETQYF
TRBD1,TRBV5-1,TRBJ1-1,CASSVGQGLGNTEAFF
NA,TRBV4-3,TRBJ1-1,CASSLTFGDTEAFF
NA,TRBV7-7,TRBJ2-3,CASSRTSTDTQYF
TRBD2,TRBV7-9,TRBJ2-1,CASSFSPMRGENEQFF
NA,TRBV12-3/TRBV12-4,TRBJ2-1,CASSLEGLSYNEQFF
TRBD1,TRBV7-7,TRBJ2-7,CASSLEWTGAYEQYF
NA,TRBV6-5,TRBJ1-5,CASSYRQSNQPQHF
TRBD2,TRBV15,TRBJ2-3,CATSRDGLAGDTQYF
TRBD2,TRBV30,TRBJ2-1,CAWRGAGDEQFF
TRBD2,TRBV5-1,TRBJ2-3,CASSPQGAGFTDTQYF
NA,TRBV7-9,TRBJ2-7,CASSLVSGQGAYEQYF
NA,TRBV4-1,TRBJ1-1,CASSQGVGGTIEAFF
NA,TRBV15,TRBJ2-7,CATSRDRTAYEQYF
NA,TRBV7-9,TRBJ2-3,CASSFGFRGTDTQYF
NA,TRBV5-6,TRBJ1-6,CASSFAGGSPLHF
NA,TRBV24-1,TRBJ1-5,CATSDPRDQRGSNQPQHF
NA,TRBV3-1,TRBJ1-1,CASSLRGRANTEAFF
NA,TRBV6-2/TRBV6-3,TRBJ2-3,CASSYGIWQRSTDTQYF
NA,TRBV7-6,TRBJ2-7,CASSAADYEQYF
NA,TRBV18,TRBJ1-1,CASSPQGTNTEAFF
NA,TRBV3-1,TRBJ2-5,CASSQGPETQYF
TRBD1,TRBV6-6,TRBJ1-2,CASSDRGNYGYTF
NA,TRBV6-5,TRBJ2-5,CASKGAGAHQETQYF